Listed here are 10 T cell receptor beta chains from one sample, sequenced in a study of blood T cells in healthy people across ages. Next came a second PCR, run for about 6 to 12 cycles, which used a sample-barcoded 5' primer along with a J-beta primer mix. One entry per CDR3 protein results from TCRdb running MiXCR on the 5' RACE reads. The sample lists about 800,000 distinct CDR3 sequences, 25% occurring once. This same sample was also part of a study on T cells of mothers and their children.

Sequenced material: blood. The receptors shown here come from a boy between 10 and 17 years old in good health.

The table lists this clonotype with many counts. The chain uses TRBV7-9 and TRBJ2-7; a possible D gene is TRBD1 (6 bases). Germline V gene data show CDR1 as SEHNR and CDR2 as FQNEAQ (reference sequence). V lost 6 bases and J lost 2, with 11 bases in between. The CDR3 has 13 amino acids. The chain's CDR3 is CASSLPGAYEQYF. The CDR3 region has the DNA TGTGCCAGCAGTTTACCAGGGGCCTACGAGCAGTACTTC. Drawing the rest from reference TRBV7-9 and TRBJ2-7, the complete variable domain is DTGVSQNPRHKITKRGQNVTFRCDPISEHNRLYWYRQTLGQGPEFLTYFQNEAQLEKSRLLSDRFSAERPKGSFSTLEIQRTEQGDSAMYLCASSLPGAYEQYFGPGTRLTVT.

The gene calls are TRBV29-1 and TRBJ1-2; possible D gene TRBD1, 5 bases. CDR1 is SQVTM and CDR2 is ANQGSEA in the germline V gene. The CDR3 extends over 12 amino acids. Trimming pared 7 bases from V and 4 bases from J, leaving 13 bases between. The CDR3, as DNA: TGCAGCGCTGACGGGACGGCCTATGGCTACACCTTC. Protein product: CSADGTAYGYTF.

This clonotype was counted between two and nine times. V is TRBV3-1 and J is TRBJ2-5, with D hard to call. The length of the CDR3 is 13 residues. CDR1 is LGHDT, CDR2 YNNKEL, per germline (reference sequence). V lost 2 bases to trimming and J lost 5 bases, with 9 bases between them. CDR3 loop: CASSQLERETQYF. DNA of the CDR3: TGTGCCAGCAGCCAATTAGAGAGGGAGACCCAGTACTTC.

This chain joins TRBV7-2 and TRBJ2-1; TRBD2 matches 8 bases. The end of the DNA is better explained by TRBJ2-5, so the J call may be wrong. Germline CDR1 and CDR2: SGHTA and FQGNSA. CDR3 size: 15 residues. The CDR3 DNA sequence: TGTGCCAGCAGCTTAGTAGGCGGGGGGCCAGAGACCCAGTACTTC. This gives the protein CASSLVGGGPETQYF.

The chain employs TRBV7-9 and TRBJ2-5, with a tentative D call TRBD1 (6 bases). The V end lost 1 base, the J end lost 3 bases, and 12 bases lay between the germline ends. CDR1 is SEHNR, CDR2 FQNEAQ, per germline (reference sequence). The CDR3 is made up of 15 amino acids. DNA of the CDR3: TGTGCCAGCAGCTTAGGAATGGGGACAAAAGAGACCCAGTACTTC. Protein: CASSLGMGTKETQYF.

This chain links TRBV12-3 or TRBV12-4 with TRBJ2-7; 8 bases match TRBD1. This CDR3 contains 15 residues. V dropped 6 bases and J dropped 2; count of bases not matched to a gene: 9. CDR3 bases: TGTGCCAGCAGAGGTAGACAGGGGTTAACCTACGAGCAGTACTTC. This sequence encodes CASRGRQGLTYEQYF.

This sequence joins TRBV29-1 and TRBJ1-1; TRBD1 agrees at 9 bases. This CDR3 region has 15 residues. Trimming removed 1 base from V and 2 bases from J; junction bases left unmatched: 5. In germline, CDR1 is SQVTM, CDR2 ANQGSEA. The CDR3 protein is CSVEVGGQGNTEAFF. The CDR3 DNA is TGCAGCGTTGAAGTGGGGGGACAGGGCAACACTGAAGCTTTCTTT.

V is TRBV6-1 and J is TRBJ2-1; 8 positions agree with TRBD1. J gave up 3 bases and V 4 bases, and 5 bases lay outside the gene matches. The CDR3 has 15 amino acids. CDR1 is MNHNS and CDR2 is SASEGT in the germline V gene. The CDR3 loop is CASSGQGSDYNEQFF. CDR3 DNA: TGTGCCAGCAGTGGACAGGGGTCTGACTACAATGAGCAGTTCTTC.

The sample holds a few counts of this clonotype. The gene calls are TRBV5-1 and TRBJ2-5, with D unresolved. The DNA end is more similar to TRBJ2-1, so the J call may be wrong. Looked up from germline, CDR1 is SGHRS and CDR2 is YFSETQ. The CDR3 length is 14 residues. CDR3 sequence (DNA): TGCGCCAGCAGCATGGTTGTGCCGTACAATGAGCAGTTCTTC. Its protein is CASSMVVPYNEQFF.

With regard to this clonotype: A much larger clone differs from this one at a single base, so this may be a read error. J is TRBJ1-1 and V is TRBV6-5, with unresolved D. There are 13 residues in the CDR3. Germline CDR1 and CDR2: MNHEY and SVGAGI. The CDR3, as DNA: TGTGCCAGCAGATACTCAGAGAACACTGAAGCTTTCTTT. This encodes CASRYSENTEAFF.